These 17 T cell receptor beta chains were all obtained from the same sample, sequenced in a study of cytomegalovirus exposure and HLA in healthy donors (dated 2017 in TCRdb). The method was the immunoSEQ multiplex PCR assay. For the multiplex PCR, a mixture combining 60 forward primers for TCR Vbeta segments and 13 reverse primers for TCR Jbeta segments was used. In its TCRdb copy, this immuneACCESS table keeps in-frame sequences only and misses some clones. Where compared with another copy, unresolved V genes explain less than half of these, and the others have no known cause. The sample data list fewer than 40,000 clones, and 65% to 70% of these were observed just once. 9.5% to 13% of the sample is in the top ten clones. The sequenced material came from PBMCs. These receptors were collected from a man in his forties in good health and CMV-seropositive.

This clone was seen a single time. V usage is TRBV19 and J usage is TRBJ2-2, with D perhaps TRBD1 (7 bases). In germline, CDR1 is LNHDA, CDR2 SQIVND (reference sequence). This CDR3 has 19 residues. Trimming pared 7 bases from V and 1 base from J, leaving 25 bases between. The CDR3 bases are TGTGCCAGTACCACGTCCCGGGGGACAGCTAACAAGAACACCGGGGAGCTGTTTTTT. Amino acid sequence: CASTTSRGTANKNTGELFF.

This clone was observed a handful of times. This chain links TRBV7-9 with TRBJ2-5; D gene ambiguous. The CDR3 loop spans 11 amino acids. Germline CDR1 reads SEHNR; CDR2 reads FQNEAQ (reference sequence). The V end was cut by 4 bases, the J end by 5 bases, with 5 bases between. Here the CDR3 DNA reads TGTGCCAGCAGCTCGGGTGAGACCCAGTACTTC. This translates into CASSSGETQYF. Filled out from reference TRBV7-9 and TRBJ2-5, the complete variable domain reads DTGVSQNPRHKITKRGQNVTFRCDPISEHNRLYWYRQTLGQGPEFLTYFQNEAQLEKSRLLSDRFSAERPKGSFSTLEIQRTEQGDSAMYLCASSSGETQYFGPGTRLLVL.

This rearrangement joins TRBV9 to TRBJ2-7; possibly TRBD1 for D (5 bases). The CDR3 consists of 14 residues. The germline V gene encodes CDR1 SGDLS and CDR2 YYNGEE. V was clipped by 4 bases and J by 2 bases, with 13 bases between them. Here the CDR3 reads CASSLKDSTYEQYF. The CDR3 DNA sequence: TGTGCCAGCAGCCTCAAAGACAGCACCTACGAGCAGTACTTC. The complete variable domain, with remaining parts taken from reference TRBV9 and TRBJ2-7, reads DSGVTQTPKHLITATGQRVTLRCSPRSGDLSVYWYQQSLDQGLQFLIQYYNGEERAKGNILERFSAQQFPDLHSELNLSSLELGDSALYFCASSLKDSTYEQYFGPGTRLTVT.

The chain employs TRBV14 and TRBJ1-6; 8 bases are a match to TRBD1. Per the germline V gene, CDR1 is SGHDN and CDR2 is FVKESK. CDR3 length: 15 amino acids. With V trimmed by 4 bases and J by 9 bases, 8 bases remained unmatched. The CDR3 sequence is CASSLSTGVSSPLHF. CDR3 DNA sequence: TGTGCCAGCAGCCTCTCGACAGGGGTGAGTTCACCCCTCCACTTT. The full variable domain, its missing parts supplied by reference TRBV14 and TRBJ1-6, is EAGVTQFPSHSVIEKGQTVTLRCDPISGHDNLYWYRRVMGKEIKFLLHFVKESKQDESGMPNNRFLAERTGGTYSTLKVQPAELEDSGVYFCASSLSTGVSSPLHFGNGTRLTVT.

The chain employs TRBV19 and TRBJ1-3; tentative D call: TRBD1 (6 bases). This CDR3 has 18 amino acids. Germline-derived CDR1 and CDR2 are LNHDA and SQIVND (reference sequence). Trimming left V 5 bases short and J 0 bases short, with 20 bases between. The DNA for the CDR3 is TGTGCCAGTAGTGGGTATAGGGGGGGCCCTATCTCTGGAAACACCATATATTTT. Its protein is CASSGYRGGPISGNTIYF.

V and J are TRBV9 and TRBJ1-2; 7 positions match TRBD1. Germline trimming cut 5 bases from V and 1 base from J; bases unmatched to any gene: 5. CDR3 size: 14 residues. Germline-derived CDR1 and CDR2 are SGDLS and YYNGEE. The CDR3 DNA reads TGTGCCAGCAGTGGACAGGAGGGTAACTATGGCTACACCTTC. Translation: CASSGQEGNYGYTF.

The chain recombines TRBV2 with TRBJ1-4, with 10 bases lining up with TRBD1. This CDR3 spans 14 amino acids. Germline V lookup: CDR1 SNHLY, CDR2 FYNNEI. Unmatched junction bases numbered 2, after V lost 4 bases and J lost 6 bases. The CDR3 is CASSVDRGHEKLFF. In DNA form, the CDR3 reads TGTGCCAGCAGTGTAGACAGGGGGCATGAAAAACTGTTTTTT.

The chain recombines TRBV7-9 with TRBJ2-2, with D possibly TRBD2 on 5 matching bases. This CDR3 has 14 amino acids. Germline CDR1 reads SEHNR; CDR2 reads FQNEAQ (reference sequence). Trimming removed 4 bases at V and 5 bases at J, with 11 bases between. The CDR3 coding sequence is TGTGCCAGCAGCTACCTCGGCGGGACCGGGGAGCTGTTTTTT. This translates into CASSYLGGTGELFF. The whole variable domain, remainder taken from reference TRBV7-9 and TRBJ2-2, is DTGVSQNPRHKITKRGQNVTFRCDPISEHNRLYWYRQTLGQGPEFLTYFQNEAQLEKSRLLSDRFSAERPKGSFSTLEIQRTEQGDSAMYLCASSYLGGTGELFFGEGSRLTVL.

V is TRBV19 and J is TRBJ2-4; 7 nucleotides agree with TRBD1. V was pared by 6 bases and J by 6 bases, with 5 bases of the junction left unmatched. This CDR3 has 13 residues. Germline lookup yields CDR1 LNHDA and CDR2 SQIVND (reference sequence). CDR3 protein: CASSPTGINIQYF. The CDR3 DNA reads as TGTGCCAGTAGCCCGACAGGGATAAACATTCAGTACTTC. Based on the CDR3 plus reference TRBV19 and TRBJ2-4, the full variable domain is DGGITQSPKYLFRKEGQNVTLSCEQNLNHDAMYWYRQDPGQGLRLIYYSQIVNDFQKGDIAEGYSVSREKKESFPLTVTSAQKNPTAFYLCASSPTGINIQYFGAGTRLSVL.

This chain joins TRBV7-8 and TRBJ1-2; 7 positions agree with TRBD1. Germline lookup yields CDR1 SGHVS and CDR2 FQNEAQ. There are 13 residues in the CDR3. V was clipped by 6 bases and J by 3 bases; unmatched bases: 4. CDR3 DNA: TGTGCCAGCAGGCACGGGACAGACTATGGCTACACCTTC. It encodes CASRHGTDYGYTF.

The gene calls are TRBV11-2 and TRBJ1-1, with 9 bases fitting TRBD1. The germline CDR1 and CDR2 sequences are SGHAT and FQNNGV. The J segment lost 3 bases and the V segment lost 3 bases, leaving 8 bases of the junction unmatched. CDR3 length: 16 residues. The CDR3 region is CASSLGQGLGDTEAFF. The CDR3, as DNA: TGTGCCAGCAGCTTGGGACAGGGACTGGGGGACACTGAAGCTTTCTTT.

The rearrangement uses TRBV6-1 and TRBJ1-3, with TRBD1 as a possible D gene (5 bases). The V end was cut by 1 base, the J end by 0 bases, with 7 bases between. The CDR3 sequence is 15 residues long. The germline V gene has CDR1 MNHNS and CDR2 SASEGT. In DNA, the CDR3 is TGTGCCAGCAGTGAAGAGGGGTTCTCTGGAAACACCATATATTTT. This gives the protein CASSEEGFSGNTIYF.

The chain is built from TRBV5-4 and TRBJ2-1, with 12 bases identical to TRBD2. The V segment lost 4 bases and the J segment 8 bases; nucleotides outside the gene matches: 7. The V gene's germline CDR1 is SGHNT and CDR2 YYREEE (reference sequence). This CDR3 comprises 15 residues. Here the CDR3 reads CASSPASGGAYEQFF. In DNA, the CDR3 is TGTGCCAGCAGCCCGGCTAGCGGGGGGGCTTATGAGCAGTTCTTC.

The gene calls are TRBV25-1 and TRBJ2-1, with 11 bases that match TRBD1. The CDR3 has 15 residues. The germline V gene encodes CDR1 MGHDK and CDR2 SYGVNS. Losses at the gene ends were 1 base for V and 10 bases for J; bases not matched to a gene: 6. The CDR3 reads CASSEFRTGGNEQFF. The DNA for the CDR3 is TGTGCCAGCAGTGAATTTAGGACAGGGGGCAACGAGCAGTTCTTC.

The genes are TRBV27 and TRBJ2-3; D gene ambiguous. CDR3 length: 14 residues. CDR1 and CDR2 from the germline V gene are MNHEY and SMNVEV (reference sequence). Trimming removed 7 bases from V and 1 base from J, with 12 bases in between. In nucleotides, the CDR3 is TGTGCCAGCATGGCACCTTTCCGCACAGATACGCAGTATTTT. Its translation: CASMAPFRTDTQYF.

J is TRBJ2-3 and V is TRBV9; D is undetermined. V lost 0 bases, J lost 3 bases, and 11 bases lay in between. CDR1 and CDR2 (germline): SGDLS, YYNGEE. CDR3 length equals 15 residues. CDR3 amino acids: CASSVAAAWTDTQYF. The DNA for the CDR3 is TGTGCCAGCAGCGTAGCGGCGGCGTGGACAGATACGCAGTATTTT. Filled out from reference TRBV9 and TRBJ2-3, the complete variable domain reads DSGVTQTPKHLITATGQRVTLRCSPRSGDLSVYWYQQSLDQGLQFLIQYYNGEERAKGNILERFSAQQFPDLHSELNLSSLELGDSALYFCASSVAAAWTDTQYFGPGTRLTVL.

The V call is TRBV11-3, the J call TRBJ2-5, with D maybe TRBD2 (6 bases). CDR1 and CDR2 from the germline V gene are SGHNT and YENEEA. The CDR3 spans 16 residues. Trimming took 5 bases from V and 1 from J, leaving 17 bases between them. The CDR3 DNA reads TGTGCCAGCAGCCTTAGCCGCGGGGACTTCCAAGAGACCCAGTACTTC. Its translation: CASSLSRGDFQETQYF.